One and the same sample provided the 27 T cell receptor beta chains below, sequenced in a study of blood T cell repertoires in COVID-19. Produced via immunoSEQ multiplex PCR; TCRdb's table is partial and in-frame only. The sample has around 300,000 clones; nearly 90% are singletons. The sequencing input was PBMCs or T cells enriched from blood (not recorded which). These receptors were obtained from a woman aged 18-29 years with acute COVID-19.

The chain recombines TRBV27 with TRBJ2-1, with 10 bases that match TRBD2. Looked up from germline, CDR1 is MNHEY and CDR2 is SMNVEV (reference sequence). The J segment lost 5 bases and the V segment lost 4 bases, leaving 8 bases of the junction unmatched. The CDR3 has 16 residues. This CDR3 reads CASSSIAGGGHNEQFF. CDR3 DNA: TGTGCCAGCAGTTCGATAGCGGGAGGAGGGCACAATGAGCAGTTCTTC.

The chain uses TRBV2 and TRBJ2-5, with TRBD1 as a possible D gene (6 bases). Trimming removed 7 bases at V and 2 bases at J, with 11 bases between. CDR1 and CDR2 (germline): SNHLY, FYNNEI. CDR3 size: 13 residues. The CDR3 protein is CASTGDTQETQYF. As DNA, the CDR3 is TGTGCCAGCACAGGGGATACACAAGAGACCCAGTACTTC.

This chain uses TRBV19 with TRBJ1-2; D not certain. V was trimmed by 6 bases and J by 3 bases, leaving 20 bases between them. Germline V gene data show CDR1 as LNHDA and CDR2 as SQIVND (reference sequence). The CDR3 is made up of 16 amino acids. CDR3 loop: CASSLPRREPDYGYTF. The CDR3 DNA reads TGTGCCAGTAGCCTCCCTAGGAGGGAACCCGACTATGGCTACACCTTC.

The J gene is TRBJ2-2, the V gene TRBV28, with a possible D match to TRBD1 (6 bases). V lost 7 bases to trimming and J lost 6 bases, with 21 bases between them. Germline CDR1 MDHEN, CDR2 SYDVKM. This CDR3 has 16 amino acids. CDR3 amino acids: CASNKSGHLRAGELFF. The CDR3 DNA is TGTGCCAGCAATAAATCGGGACACCTTAGGGCCGGGGAGCTGTTTTTT.

The rearrangement uses TRBV7-2 and TRBJ1-2, with D hard to call. CDR1 and CDR2 from the germline V gene are SGHTA and FQGNSA. The CDR3 contains 13 residues. V was trimmed by 1 base and J by 8 bases, leaving 11 bases between them. Written as DNA, the CDR3 is TGTGCCAGCAGCTTAGGTTGGGGAGGCGGCTACACCTTC. This encodes CASSLGWGGGYTF. Full variable domain (missing parts from reference TRBV7-2 and TRBJ1-2): GAGVSQSPSNKVTEKGKDVELRCDPISGHTALYWYRQSLGQGLEFLIYFQGNSAPDKSGLPSDRFSAERTGGSVSTLTIQRTQQEDSAVYLCASSLGWGGGYTFGSGTRLTVV.

This clone was detected only once. The chain joins TRBV28 to TRBJ2-3, with 7 bases fitting TRBD1. The length of the CDR3 is 16 residues. Germline loops: CDR1 MDHEN, CDR2 SYDVKM. After removal of 7 bases from V and 2 bases from J, the junction contained 12 bases not matched to a gene. CDR3 DNA sequence: TGTGCCAGCACCCTAGTTAGGGGGCTGAACACAGATACGCAGTATTTT. Its protein is CASTLVRGLNTDTQYF.

In this sample, this clone turned up a few times. The V and J genes are TRBV7-2 and TRBJ2-7, with D tentatively TRBD1 (6 bases). The CDR3 runs 15 residues. Trimming left V 7 bases short and J 5 bases short, with 21 bases between. Germline CDR1 reads SGHTA; CDR2 reads FQGNSA. The CDR3 sequence is CASTPMGQGIDEQYF. In DNA form, the CDR3 reads TGTGCCAGCACCCCGATGGGGCAGGGGATCGACGAGCAGTACTTC.

This clone was recorded only once. This rearrangement joins TRBV5-1 to TRBJ2-2, with a tentative D call TRBD2 (6 bases). The CDR3 runs 14 residues. The ends were cut back, 7 bases at V and 4 bases at J, with 14 bases in the middle. Germline V gives CDR1 SGHRS, CDR2 YFSETQ. CDR3 sequence reads: CASRIAAGTGELFF. For the CDR3, the DNA is TGCGCCAGCCGCATAGCGGCGGGCACCGGGGAGCTGTTTTTT.

This chain uses TRBV3-1 (or the pseudogene TRBV3-2) with TRBJ2-7; TRBD2 aligns across 10 bases. This CDR3 region has 14 residues. With 4 bases clipped from V and 3 bases from J, the junction kept 3 bases outside the gene matches. Germline V gene data show CDR1 as LGHDT and CDR2 as YNNKEL (reference sequence). The CDR3 region is CASSLWTSGYEQYF. In DNA, the CDR3 is TGTGCCAGCAGCCTATGGACTAGCGGCTACGAGCAGTACTTC.

As for this clone: Different DNA sequences within this sample yield the same CDR3. The chain recombines TRBV18 with TRBJ1-1, with TRBD1 matching 9 bases. Germline V lookup: CDR1 KGHSH, CDR2 LQKENI. With V trimmed by 3 bases and J by 3 bases, 5 bases remained unmatched. The CDR3 covers 15 residues. The CDR3 sequence: CASSPDRGRDTEAFF. CDR3 sequence (DNA): TGTGCCAGCTCACCGGACAGGGGAAGGGACACTGAAGCTTTCTTT.

V usage is TRBV11-3 and J usage is TRBJ2-5; perhaps TRBD2 as D (6 bases). The CDR3 runs to 15 residues. With 1 base removed from V and 5 bases from J, the gap between germline ends came to 14 bases. Germline CDR1 SGHNT, CDR2 YENEEA. CDR3 residues: CASSLVGEARETQYF. CDR3 DNA sequence: TGTGCCAGCAGCTTAGTGGGGGAGGCCCGGGAGACCCAGTACTTC.

The chain has TRBV5-1 and TRBJ2-7; tentative D call: TRBD1 (5 bases). The CDR3 is 15 residues long. Germline CDR1 is SGHRS and CDR2 is YFSETQ. V was trimmed by 4 bases and J by 10 bases, leaving 24 bases between them. CDR3 bases: TGCGCCAGCAGCACGGCGTCAGGGCTATTAACGGGCCAGTACTTC. Residues: CASSTASGLLTGQYF.

This chain joins TRBV28 and TRBJ2-3, with D maybe TRBD2 (5 bases). There are 12 residues in the CDR3. Germline CDR1 is MDHEN and CDR2 is SYDVKM. V gave up 9 bases and J gave up 3 bases, with 10 bases separating them. The CDR3 loop reads CASLSGTDTQYF. CDR3 DNA sequence: TGTGCCAGTTTGTCGGGGACAGATACGCAGTATTTT.

The chain uses TRBV12-5 and TRBJ1-5, with 8 bases fitting TRBD1. Germline CDR1 LGHNT, CDR2 FRNRAP. The CDR3 is 17 residues long. J gave up 5 bases and V 4 bases, and 13 bases lay outside the gene matches. CDR3 in amino acids: CASGWSPNDRGHQPQHF. Here the CDR3 DNA reads TGTGCTAGTGGTTGGTCCCCCAACGACAGGGGTCATCAGCCCCAGCATTTT.

The chain employs TRBV19 and TRBJ2-1, with a tentative D call TRBD2 (6 bases). Germline V gene sequence: CDR1 LNHDA, CDR2 SQIVND (reference sequence). V was cut by 6 bases and J by 7 bases, with 16 bases left in between. The CDR3 spans 14 residues. In DNA, the CDR3 is TGTGCCAGTAGGGGACTGGGTGGTCGGAATGAGCAGTTCTTC. Its translation: CASRGLGGRNEQFF.

The V and J genes are TRBV4-2 and TRBJ1-5; tentatively, D is TRBD1 (5 bases). The length of the CDR3 is 15 residues. V was trimmed by 1 base and J by 4 bases, leaving 11 bases between them. Per the germline V gene, CDR1 is LGHNA and CDR2 is YNFKEQ. As DNA, the CDR3 is TGTGCCAGCAGCCAAGTCAGTCAGGGAAATCAGCCCCAGCATTTT. It encodes CASSQVSQGNQPQHF.

The gene calls are TRBV7-8 and TRBJ2-2; 14 bases are shared with TRBD2. Germline CDR1 reads SGHVS; CDR2 reads FQNEAQ. The J segment lost 7 bases and the V segment lost 6 bases, leaving 4 bases of the junction unmatched. This CDR3 is 15 amino acids long. The CDR3, as DNA: TGTGCCAGCAGGAGCGGGACTAGCGGGAGCGGGGAGCTGTTTTTT. It is translated as CASRSGTSGSGELFF.

V gene TRBV28 combines with J gene TRBJ2-1; 16 positions match TRBD2. The junction had 12 bases not matched to a gene; V was cut back by 4 bases and J by 3 bases. The CDR3 is 20 residues long. Germline CDR1 is MDHEN and CDR2 is SYDVKM. The CDR3 region has the DNA TGTGCCAGCAGTTCCCGACCGGGACTAGCGGGAGGGGGTCTCTACAATGAGCAGTTCTTC. Translation gives CASSSRPGLAGGGLYNEQFF.

The chain employs TRBV3-1 (or the pseudogene TRBV3-2) and TRBJ1-6; 7 nucleotides agree with TRBD1. This CDR3 spans 14 amino acids. With V trimmed by 3 bases and J by 10 bases, 6 bases remained unmatched. Germline assignment: CDR1 LGHDT and CDR2 YNNKEL (reference sequence). This chain's CDR3 is CASSQYRGNSPLHF. The CDR3 coding sequence is TGTGCCAGCAGCCAGTACAGGGGAAACTCACCCCTCCACTTT.

V gene TRBV19 combines with J gene TRBJ1-2; D may be TRBD1 (5 bases). With 4 bases removed from V and 4 bases from J, the gap between germline ends came to 22 bases. Germline lookup yields CDR1 LNHDA and CDR2 SQIVND (reference sequence). The CDR3 totals 17 residues. The CDR3 loop reads CASSNRGGLGAVYGYTF. For the CDR3, the DNA is TGTGCCAGTAGTAATAGGGGCGGTCTAGGAGCCGTCTATGGCTACACCTTC.

V gene TRBV27 combines with J gene TRBJ1-2; D might be TRBD1 (6 bases). Germline V gives CDR1 MNHEY, CDR2 SMNVEV (reference sequence). Trimming cost V 5 bases and J 4 bases, with 17 bases left between them. The CDR3 spans 15 residues. The CDR3 sequence is CASSPYRAQSYGYTF. CDR3 nucleotide sequence: TGTGCCAGCAGTCCCTACAGGGCTCAAAGCTATGGCTACACCTTC.

A single count supports this clone. The J gene is TRBJ1-5, the V gene TRBV2; 9 bases map to TRBD1. The CDR3 has 16 residues. V was clipped by 6 bases and J by 1 base; unmatched bases: 7. Germline V lookup: CDR1 SNHLY, CDR2 FYNNEI. The CDR3: CASSADRGGSNQPQHF. The DNA for the CDR3 is TGTGCCAGCAGCGCGGACAGGGGAGGAAGCAATCAGCCCCAGCATTTT.

The chain is built from TRBV27 and TRBJ2-6, with TRBD1 identical over 8 bases. Per the germline V gene, CDR1 is MNHEY and CDR2 is SMNVEV (reference sequence). Trimming cost V 8 bases and J 4 bases; bases outside gene matches: 7. The CDR3 spans 15 residues. This chain's CDR3 is CASGWTGTGANVLTF. CDR3 nucleotides: TGTGCCAGCGGGTGGACAGGGACCGGGGCCAACGTCCTGACTTTC.

The chain is built from TRBV3-1 (or the pseudogene TRBV3-2) and TRBJ2-7; 7 bases map to TRBD1. The CDR3 has 14 residues. J lost 2 bases, V lost 4 bases, and 5 bases had no gene match. Looked up from germline, CDR1 is LGHDT and CDR2 is YNNKEL (reference sequence). The chain's CDR3 is CASSPGTVTYEQYF. The CDR3 coding sequence is TGTGCCAGCAGCCCCGGGACAGTGACCTACGAGCAGTACTTC.

This clone was picked up one time. The chain employs TRBV28 and TRBJ1-2; 9 nucleotides line up with TRBD1. There are 14 residues in the CDR3. From germline, CDR1 is MDHEN and CDR2 SYDVKM. V shed 6 bases and J 4 bases; nucleotides not matched to a gene: 6. CDR3 loop: CASSITDRGYGYTF. CDR3 nucleotides: TGTGCCAGCAGCATCACGGACAGGGGCTATGGCTACACCTTC.

The V and J genes are TRBV18 and TRBJ2-5; TRBD1 agrees at 7 bases. The V and J ends lost 0 bases and 7 bases, in that order; junction bases with no gene match: 8. The CDR3 spans 15 residues. In germline, CDR1 is KGHSH, CDR2 LQKENI. CDR3 amino acids: CASSPPGGRVVTQYF. CDR3 coding DNA: TGTGCCAGCTCACCACCAGGGGGCCGGGTGGTGACCCAGTACTTC.

This clone was seen a single time. This sequence joins TRBV7-6 and TRBJ1-1; 8 bases are a match to TRBD1. The CDR3 consists of 14 residues. J was trimmed by 3 bases and V by 4 bases; bases with no gene match: 4. Looked up from germline, CDR1 is SGHVS and CDR2 is FNYEAQ. This CDR3 reads CASSYGTGDTEAFF. CDR3 DNA: TGTGCCAGCAGCTACGGGACAGGAGACACTGAAGCTTTCTTT.